This TCR beta chain is drawn from a study of CD8+CD57+ T cells in acquired aplastic anemia. Study-level information: The DNA of sorted CD4+ and CD8+ cells averaged roughly 3.2 ug. Notes on the study in general: Found in both controls and patients were around 29 CD8+ CDR3 sequences.

CDR1 is SGHDN and CDR2 is FVKESK in the germline V gene. The CDR3 extends over 14 amino acids. V was trimmed by 1 base and J by 6 bases, leaving 9 bases between them. For sequencing, patients were chosen who had shown expansion of CD8+CD57+ cells by flow cytometry. No therapy was given to patients before blood sampling. This clonotype showed up many times. Its antigen is unidentified. Researchers used genomic DNA as the template to profile TCR beta VDJ and CDR3. Each CDR3 protein gets one entry after TCRdb re-called the reads with MiXCR. The data contain 200,000 to 300,000 distinct CDR3 sequences, approximately 45% of them singletons.

This sequence originates from a human donor with aplastic anemia. Sequenced sample: sorted CD4+, CD8+, or CD8+CD57+ T cells (not recorded which) from PBMCs. The chain recombines TRBV14 with TRBJ2-2; D not resolved. The CDR3 sequence is CASSQAARAGELFF. DNA of the CDR3: TGTGCCAGCAGCCAAGCCGCTCGGGCCGGGGAGCTGTTTTTT.